The T cell receptor beta chain described here comes from a study of blood T cell repertoires in COVID-19. This clone has only one observation. CDR1 is KGHDR and CDR2 is SFDVKD in the germline V gene. The CDR3 contains 11 residues. The V and J ends lost 4 bases and 8 bases respectively, with 7 bases between them. Repertoires were generated with immunoSEQ multiplex PCR, while TCRdb's copy carries only in-frame clones and drops some. Of roughly 280,000 clones in the sample, around 84% are singletons; the top ten hold 4.2%. Sequenced material: peripheral blood. V is TRBV24-1 and J is TRBJ1-2; a possible D gene is TRBD1 (5 bases). This sequence was found in a man in his sixties with acute or convalescent COVID-19. The CDR3 nucleotides read TGTGCCACCAGTGACAAGGGGGGCTACACCTTC. It translates to CATSDKGGYTF.